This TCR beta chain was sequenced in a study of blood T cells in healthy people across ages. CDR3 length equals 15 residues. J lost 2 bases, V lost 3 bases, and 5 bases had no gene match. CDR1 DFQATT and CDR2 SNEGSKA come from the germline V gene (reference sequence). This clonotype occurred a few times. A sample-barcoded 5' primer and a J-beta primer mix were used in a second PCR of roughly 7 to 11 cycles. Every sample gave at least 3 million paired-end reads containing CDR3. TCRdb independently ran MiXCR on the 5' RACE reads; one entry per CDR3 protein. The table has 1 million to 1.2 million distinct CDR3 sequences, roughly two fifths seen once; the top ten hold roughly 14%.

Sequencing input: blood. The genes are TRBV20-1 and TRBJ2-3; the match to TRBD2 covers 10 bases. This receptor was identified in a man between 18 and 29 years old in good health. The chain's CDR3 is CSASSGGAFTDTQYF. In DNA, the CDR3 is TGCAGTGCTAGCAGCGGGGGGGCCTTCACAGATACGCAGTATTTT.